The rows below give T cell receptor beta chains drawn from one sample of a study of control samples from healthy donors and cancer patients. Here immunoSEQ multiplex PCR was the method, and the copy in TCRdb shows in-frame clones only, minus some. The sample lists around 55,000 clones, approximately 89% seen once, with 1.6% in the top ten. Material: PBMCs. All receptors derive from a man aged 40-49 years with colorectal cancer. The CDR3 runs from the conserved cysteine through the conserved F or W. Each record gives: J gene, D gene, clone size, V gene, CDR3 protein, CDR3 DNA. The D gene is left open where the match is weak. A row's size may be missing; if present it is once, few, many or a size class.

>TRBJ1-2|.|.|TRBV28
CASSSPPLVRGYTF
TGTGCCAGCAGTTCCCCGCCCCTAGTTAGGGGCTACACCTTC
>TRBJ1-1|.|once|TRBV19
CASSWTKLTEAFF
TGTGCCAGTAGTTGGACTAAGCTCACTGAAGCTTTCTTT
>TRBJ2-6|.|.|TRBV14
CASSPNRVGSSGANVLTF
TGTGCCAGCAGCCCGAACAGGGTGGGCAGCTCTGGGGCCAACGTCCTGACTTTC
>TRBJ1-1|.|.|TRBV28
CASSLLNGGTEAFF
TGTGCCAGCAGTTTATTGAACGGAGGCACTGAAGCTTTCTTT
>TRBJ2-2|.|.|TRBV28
CASSVWDAGELFF
TGTGCCAGCAGCGTTTGGGATGCCGGGGAGCTGTTTTTT
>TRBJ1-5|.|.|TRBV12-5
CASGTGLNQPQHF
TGTGCTAGTGGAACCGGCTTGAATCAGCCCCAGCATTTT
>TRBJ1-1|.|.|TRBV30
CARTGGSTEAFF
TGTGCCCGGACGGGGGGTAGCACTGAAGCTTTCTTT
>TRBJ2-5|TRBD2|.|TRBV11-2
CASSRTLAGGGQETQYF
TGTGCCAGCAGCCGGACCCTAGCGGGAGGAGGGCAAGAGACCCAGTACTTC
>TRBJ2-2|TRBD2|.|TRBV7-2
CASTPSGTSRTGELFF
TGTGCCAGCACCCCGTCCGGGACTAGCAGAACCGGGGAGCTGTTTTTT
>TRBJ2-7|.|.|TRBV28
CASFSPLSYEQYF
TGTGCCAGTTTTAGTCCCCTATCGTACGAGCAGTACTTC
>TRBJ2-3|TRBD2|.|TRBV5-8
CASSLAGARTDTQYF
TGTGCCAGCAGCTTAGCGGGGGCCCGCACAGATACGCAGTATTTT
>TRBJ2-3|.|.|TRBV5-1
CASSRGRGRDTDTQYF
TGCGCCAGCAGCCGAGGGAGGGGGCGAGACACAGATACGCAGTATTTT
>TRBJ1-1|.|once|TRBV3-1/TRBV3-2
CASSGGGKAFF
TGTGCCAGCAGCGGGGGAGGGAAAGCTTTCTTT
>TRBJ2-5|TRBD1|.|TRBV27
CASWDRLKETQYF
TGTGCCAGCTGGGACAGGTTAAAGGAGACCCAGTACTTC
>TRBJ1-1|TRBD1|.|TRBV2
CASSVGTGETEAFF
TGTGCCAGCAGTGTCGGGACAGGGGAAACTGAAGCTTTCTTT
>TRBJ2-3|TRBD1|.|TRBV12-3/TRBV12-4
CASSSTGGDTQYF
TGTGCCAGCAGTTCGACAGGGGGGGATACGCAGTATTTT
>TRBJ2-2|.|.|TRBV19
CAVQHGGAGELFF
TGTGCCGTACAACATGGAGGAGCCGGGGAGCTGTTTTTT
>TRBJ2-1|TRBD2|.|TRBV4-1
CASSEAPAGAYNEQFF
TGCGCCAGCAGTGAAGCACCAGCGGGGGCCTACAATGAGCAGTTCTTC
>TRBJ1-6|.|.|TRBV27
CASSRARWGESPLHF
TGTGCCAGCAGCCGAGCGAGATGGGGGGAATCACCCCTCCACTTT
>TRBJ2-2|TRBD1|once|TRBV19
CASSRDRVRTGELFF
TGTGCCAGTAGTAGGGACAGGGTACGGACCGGGGAGCTGTTTTTT
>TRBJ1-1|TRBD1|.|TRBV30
CARGTGPNTEAFF
TGTGCGCGGGGGACAGGACCGAACACTGAAGCTTTCTTT
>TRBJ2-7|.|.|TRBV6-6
CASSYQGPRDYEQYF
TGTGCCAGCAGTTATCAGGGCCCCAGGGATTACGAGCAGTACTTC
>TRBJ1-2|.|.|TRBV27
CASSLAGLGYGYTF
TGTGCCAGCAGTTTGGCAGGGCTCGGCTATGGCTACACCTTC
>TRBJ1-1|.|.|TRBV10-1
CASSVNRVNTEAFF
TGCGCCAGCAGTGTTAACAGGGTGAACACTGAAGCTTTCTTT
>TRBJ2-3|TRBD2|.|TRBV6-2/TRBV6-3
CASSYVAGETTDTQYF
TGTGCCAGCAGTTACGTGGCGGGAGAAACCACAGATACGCAGTATTTT
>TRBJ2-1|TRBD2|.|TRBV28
CASRVDLPQGLAFSSYNEQFF
TGTGCCAGCAGAGTAGACCTCCCTCAGGGACTAGCTTTCAGCTCCTACAATGAGCAGTTCTTC
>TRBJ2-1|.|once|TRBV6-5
CASRKGVANEQFF
TGTGCCAGCAGGAAAGGGGTGGCCAATGAGCAGTTCTTC
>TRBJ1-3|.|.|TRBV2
CASVVGRNTIYF
TGTGCCAGCGTCGTGGGTCGAAACACCATATATTTT
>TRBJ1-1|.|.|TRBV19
CASSIGGIGTEAFF
TGTGCCAGTAGTATAGGAGGCATCGGCACTGAAGCTTTCTTT
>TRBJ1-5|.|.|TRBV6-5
CASSYSTDQPQHF
TGTGCCAGCAGTTACTCTACGGATCAGCCCCAGCATTTT
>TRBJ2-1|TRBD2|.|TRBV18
CASSPTSGENEQFF
TGTGCCAGCTCACCGACTAGCGGGGAAAATGAGCAGTTCTTC
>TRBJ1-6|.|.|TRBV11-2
CASQLSVFHYSPLHF
TGTGCCAGTCAGCTTAGTGTCTTTCATTATTCACCCCTCCACTTT
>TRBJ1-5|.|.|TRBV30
CAWTGSSGQPQHF
TGTGCCTGGACAGGCTCATCGGGGCAGCCCCAGCATTTT
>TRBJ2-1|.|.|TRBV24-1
CATSDLQGDSYNEQFF
TGTGCCACCAGTGATTTGCAGGGAGACTCCTACAATGAGCAGTTCTTC
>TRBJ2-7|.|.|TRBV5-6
CASSLWLGSSYEQYF
TGTGCCAGCAGCTTGTGGCTAGGGAGCTCCTACGAGCAGTACTTC
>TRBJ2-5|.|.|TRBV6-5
CASRPPERLQTQYF
TGTGCCAGCAGACCCCCCGAAAGGCTCCAGACCCAGTACTTC
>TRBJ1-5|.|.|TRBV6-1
CASSEHSNQPQHF
TGTGCCAGCAGTGAACACAGCAATCAGCCCCAGCATTTT
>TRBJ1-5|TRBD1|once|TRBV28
CASRGQGNQPQHF
TGTGCCAGCAGGGGACAGGGCAATCAGCCCCAGCATTTT
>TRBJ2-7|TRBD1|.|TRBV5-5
CASSLPGGEEQYF
TGTGCCAGCAGCTTGCCAGGGGGTGAAGAGCAGTACTTC
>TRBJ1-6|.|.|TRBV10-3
CAISESQGPGNSPLHF
TGTGCCATCAGTGAGTCGCAGGGTCCGGGGAATTCACCCCTCCACTTT
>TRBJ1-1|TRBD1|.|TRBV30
CAWDRDTEAFF
TGTGCCTGGGACAGGGACACTGAAGCTTTCTTT
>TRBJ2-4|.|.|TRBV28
CASSLWAELDLAKNIQYF
TGTGCCAGCAGTTTATGGGCAGAACTAGATTTAGCCAAAAACATTCAGTACTTC
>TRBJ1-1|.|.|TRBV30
CAWTWGNTEAFF
TGTGCCTGGACCTGGGGGAACACTGAAGCTTTCTTT
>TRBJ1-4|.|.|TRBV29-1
CSVQWRRNEKLFF
TGCAGCGTTCAATGGCGCAGGAATGAAAAACTGTTTTTT
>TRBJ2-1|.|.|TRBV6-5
CASSPGTEQFF
TGTGCCAGCAGTCCCGGGACAGAGCAGTTCTTC
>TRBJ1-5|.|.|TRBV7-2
CASSLVEDSGQPQHF
TGTGCCAGCAGCTTAGTAGAAGACAGCGGACAGCCCCAGCATTTT
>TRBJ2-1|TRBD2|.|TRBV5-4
CASSPGLAVDEQFF
TGTGCCAGCAGCCCGGGACTAGCGGTCGATGAGCAGTTCTTC
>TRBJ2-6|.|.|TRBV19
CASSPFGNSGANVLTF
TGTGCCAGTAGTCCCTTTGGCAACTCTGGGGCCAACGTCCTGACTTTC
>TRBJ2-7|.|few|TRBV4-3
CASSQGAGVGSYEQYF
TGCGCCAGCAGCCAGGGGGCGGGAGTGGGTTCCTACGAGCAGTACTTC
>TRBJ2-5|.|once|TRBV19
CASSIMGRSSGETQYF
TGTGCCAGTAGTATAATGGGACGGTCGAGTGGAGAGACCCAGTACTTC
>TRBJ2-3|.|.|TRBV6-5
CASSQLQGVADTQYF
TGTGCCAGCAGTCAACTACAGGGAGTCGCAGATACGCAGTATTTT
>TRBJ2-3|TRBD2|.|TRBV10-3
CAISVAGGPTDTQYF
TGTGCCATCAGTGTGGCGGGAGGGCCGACAGATACGCAGTATTTT